Listed below are T cell receptor beta chains from one sample, sequenced in a study of T cells in Graves' hyperthyroidism and ophthalmopathy. TCRdb re-derived calls from the multiplex PCR reads in MiXCR, one entry per CDR3 protein. The data show about 640,000 distinct CDR3 sequences, around 13% seen once. The sample taken for sequencing was blood. The receptor source for this set is a woman between 45 and 60 years old with Graves' ophthalmopathy. Both conserved end residues are part of each CDR3. Each record gives: clone size, V gene, J gene, D gene, CDR3 DNA, CDR3 protein. The D gene is left open where the match is weak. Clone size is shown for a subset of rows, as once, few, many or a class of expanded clone.

clone size: -; V gene: TRBV27; J gene: TRBJ1-1; D gene: TRBD1; CDR3 DNA: TGTGCCAGCAGTTTAGGCGGGACAGTAAATGAAGCTTTCTTT; CDR3 protein: CASSLGGTVNEAFF
clone size: -; V gene: TRBV7-2; J gene: TRBJ2-2; D gene: TRBD2; CDR3 DNA: TGTGCCAGCAGCTTCCCGGGGGTAATAGGACTAGCGGGATCAAGGACCGGGGAGCTGTTTTTT; CDR3 protein: CASSFPGVIGLAGSRTGELFF
clone size: many; V gene: TRBV20-1; J gene: TRBJ1-1; D gene: TRBD1; CDR3 DNA: TGCAGTGCTAGAGGACAGGGGGTTGAGGATGGTGAAGCTTTCTTT; CDR3 protein: CSARGQGVEDGEAFF
clone size: -; V gene: TRBV11-2; J gene: TRBJ1-1; D gene: -; CDR3 DNA: TGTGCCAGCAGTCAACGGGGGAAATACACTGAAGCTTTCTTT; CDR3 protein: CASSQRGKYTEAFF
clone size: -; V gene: TRBV5-4; J gene: TRBJ1-2; D gene: -; CDR3 DNA: TGTGCCAGCAGCTTGGAGGTCGGGTTCCACTATGGCTACACCTTC; CDR3 protein: CASSLEVGFHYGYTF
clone size: few; V gene: TRBV7-3; J gene: TRBJ1-1; D gene: TRBD1; CDR3 DNA: TGTGCCAGCAGCGCACCGGACAGGGGTGACACTGAAGCTTTCTTT; CDR3 protein: CASSAPDRGDTEAFF
clone size: many; V gene: TRBV5-1; J gene: TRBJ2-3; D gene: -; CDR3 DNA: TGCGCCAGCAGCTCCGGGGTAGCGGACTTGGCAGATACGCAGTATTTT; CDR3 protein: CASSSGVADLADTQYF
clone size: many; V gene: TRBV12-3/TRBV12-4; J gene: TRBJ2-5; D gene: TRBD1; CDR3 DNA: TGTGCCAGCAGCCCACTCGACAGGGACCAAGAGACCCAGTACTTC; CDR3 protein: CASSPLDRDQETQYF
clone size: many; V gene: TRBV5-6; J gene: TRBJ1-1; D gene: -; CDR3 DNA: TGTGCCAGCAGCTTCCTGATGAACACTGAAGCTTTCTTT; CDR3 protein: CASSFLMNTEAFF
clone size: many; V gene: TRBV30; J gene: TRBJ1-2; D gene: -; CDR3 DNA: TGCGGATCGAATGGCTACACCTTC; CDR3 protein: CGSNGYTF